Following are 29 T cell receptor beta chains from one sample sequenced in a study of identifying expanded T cells in peripheral blood. The method was immunoSEQ multiplex PCR; TCRdb's version includes in-frame clones alone and lacks a portion of them. Among approximately 75,000 clones listed, 90% were seen once. Sequencing input: blood. These receptors all stem from a person aged 18-70 years in good health.

This clone was counted between two and nine times. The rearrangement links TRBV18 to TRBJ2-7; TRBD1 or TRBD2 may be the D gene (6 bases each). Deletions cut 6 bases from V and 3 bases from J, with 12 bases between. The germline V gene has CDR1 KGHSH and CDR2 LQKENI. The CDR3 spans 13 residues. The CDR3 region is CASSEGHGYEQYF. The CDR3 bases are TGTGCCAGCTCGGAGGGACACGGCTACGAGCAGTACTTC. The full variable domain, completed using reference TRBV18 and TRBJ2-7, is NAGVMQNPRHLVRRRGQEARLRCSPMKGHSHVYWYRQLPEEGLKFMVYLQKENIIDESGMPKERFSAEFPKEGPSILRIQQVVRGDSAAYFCASSEGHGYEQYFGPGTRLTVT.

This clone showed up just once. The chain combines TRBV21-1 with TRBJ2-1; the DNA was not used to check the table's D call, TRBD2. TRBV21-1 is described as a pseudogene. The CDR3 sequence is 19 residues long. As DNA, the CDR3 is TGTGCCAGCAGCATTATAGCGGGAGGCCGTTTTGTAAGGGGGAATGAGCAGTTCTTC. Its protein is CASSIIAGGRFVRGNEQFF.

J is TRBJ2-5 and V is TRBV19, with 10 bases lining up with TRBD1. V lost 5 bases and J lost 5; bases outside the gene matches: 5. This CDR3 has 14 residues. CDR1 is LNHDA, CDR2 SQIVND, per germline (reference sequence). The CDR3 protein is CASSFDRGQETQYF. Written as DNA, the CDR3 is TGTGCCAGTAGTTTCGACAGGGGGCAGGAGACCCAGTACTTC.

This clone was seen a single time. V gene TRBV4-3 combines with J gene TRBJ1-2; TRBD1 aligns across 7 bases. Germline V CDR1 and CDR2: LGHNA, YSLEER. The CDR3 loop spans 14 amino acids. After removal of 1 base from V and 4 bases from J, the junction contained 3 bases not matched to a gene. CDR3 DNA sequence: TGCGCCAGCAGCCAAGCGGGACAGAGCTATGGCTACACCTTC. It specifies CASSQAGQSYGYTF.

A single count supports this clone. The chain is built from TRBV10-2 and TRBJ2-7, with 13 bases fitting TRBD2. The CDR3 has 16 residues. Germline V gives CDR1 WSHSY, CDR2 SAAADI. V shed 3 bases and J 2 bases; nucleotides not matched to a gene: 4. CDR3 sequence (DNA): TGCGCCAGCAGTGAAGGACTAGCGGGAGTAGCCTACGAGCAGTACTTC. As protein: CASSEGLAGVAYEQYF.

This sequence joins TRBV6-5 and TRBJ2-2; tentatively, D is TRBD1 (6 bases). The CDR3 has 15 residues. Looked up from germline, CDR1 is MNHEY and CDR2 is SVGAGI. Trimming took 5 bases from V and 0 from J, leaving 10 bases between them. In DNA form, the CDR3 reads TGTGCCAGCAGTCAGGACAGCCCGAACACCGGGGAGCTGTTTTTT. Translated, it gives CASSQDSPNTGELFF.

The chain employs TRBV14 and TRBJ2-2; possibly TRBD1 for D (6 bases). CDR3 size: 17 residues. Looked up from germline, CDR1 is SGHDN and CDR2 is FVKESK. Deletions cut 4 bases from V and 2 bases from J, with 17 bases between. CDR3 sequence (DNA): TGTGCCAGCAGCCCTTTTTGGGGGCCCTTCAACACCGGGGAGCTGTTTTTT. This gives the protein CASSPFWGPFNTGELFF.

The genes are TRBV19 and TRBJ2-3; 8 bases are a match to TRBD2. The CDR3 spans 14 residues. The junction had 4 bases not matched to a gene; V was cut back by 4 bases and J by 4 bases. CDR1 is LNHDA, CDR2 SQIVND, per germline (reference sequence). CDR3 DNA: TGTGCCAGTAGTACCGGACTAGCTTCAGATACGCAGTATTTT. It is translated as CASSTGLASDTQYF.

This chain uses TRBV7-8 with TRBJ1-2; TRBD1 matches at 7 bases. The CDR3 has 14 residues. V dropped 7 bases and J dropped 2; count of bases not matched to a gene: 7. In germline, CDR1 is SGHVS, CDR2 FQNEAQ. CDR3 sequence reads: CASKPTGSNYGYTF. The CDR3 DNA reads as TGTGCCAGCAAACCGACAGGGTCGAACTATGGCTACACCTTC.

V usage is TRBV5-1 and J usage is TRBJ2-1; 14 bases agree with TRBD2. The CDR3 has 15 residues. The germline V gene encodes CDR1 SGHRS and CDR2 YFSETQ. Trimming cost V 3 bases and J 8 bases; bases outside gene matches: 4. The CDR3 coding sequence is TGCGCCAGCAGCTCAGGGACTAGCGGGAGCCATGAGCAGTTCTTC. This sequence encodes CASSSGTSGSHEQFF. The full variable domain, with the rest looked up from reference TRBV5-1 and TRBJ2-1, is KAGVTQTPRYLIKTRGQQVTLSCSPISGHRSVSWYQQTPGQGLQFLFEYFSETQRNKGNFPGRFSGRQFSNSRSEMNVSTLELGDSALYLCASSSGTSGSHEQFFGPGTRLTVL.

The gene calls are TRBV2 and TRBJ2-2; D possibly corresponds to TRBD2 (6 bases). The germline V and J ends were trimmed by 7 bases and 2 bases, with 11 bases remaining between them. The CDR3 runs to 14 residues. The germline gives CDR1 SNHLY, CDR2 FYNNEI. Written as DNA, the CDR3 is TGTGCCAGCAATGCGGGACCTAACACCGGGGAGCTGTTTTTT. It yields the protein CASNAGPNTGELFF. Variable domain in full (rest from reference TRBV2 and TRBJ2-2): EPEVTQTPSHQVTQMGQEVILRCVPISNHLYFYWYRQILGQKVEFLVSFYNNEISEKSEIFDDQFSVERPDGSNFTLKIRSTKLEDSAMYFCASNAGPNTGELFFGEGSRLTVL.

In this sample, this clone turned up once. V and J are TRBV21-1 and TRBJ2-2; the table gives TRBD1 as D, unverified against the DNA. TRBV21-1 constitutes a pseudogene. This CDR3 spans 16 amino acids. In DNA, the CDR3 is TGTGCCAGCAGCAAAGTCGACAGAATTTGCACCGGGGAGCTGTTTTTT. It is translated as CASSKVDRICTGELFF.

This chain connects TRBV7-2 to TRBJ2-7, with unresolved D. V lost 1 base, J lost 7 bases, and 11 bases lay in between. The germline V gene encodes CDR1 SGHTA and CDR2 FQGNSA. The length of the CDR3 is 13 residues. The CDR3: CASSLDLHGEQYF. CDR3 DNA sequence: TGTGCCAGCAGCTTAGACTTACACGGGGAGCAGTACTTC. The whole variable domain, filled in from reference TRBV7-2 and TRBJ2-7, reads GAGVSQSPSNKVTEKGKDVELRCDPISGHTALYWYRQSLGQGLEFLIYFQGNSAPDKSGLPSDRFSAERTGGSVSTLTIQRTQQEDSAVYLCASSLDLHGEQYFGPGTRLTVT.

The chain employs TRBV5-6 and TRBJ1-2, with D unclear. V was shortened by 2 bases and J by 2 bases, with 10 bases between the two germline ends. The germline gives CDR1 SGHDT, CDR2 YYEEEE. This CDR3 region has 14 residues. The CDR3 reads CASSFYTPNYGYTF. In DNA, the CDR3 is TGTGCCAGCAGCTTCTACACCCCAAACTATGGCTACACCTTC.

The chain employs TRBV7-9 and TRBJ2-1; 10 bases align to TRBD1. V was clipped by 7 bases and J by 9 bases; unmatched bases: 3. The CDR3 is made up of 12 amino acids. Germline V gives CDR1 SEHNR, CDR2 FQNEAQ (reference sequence). CDR3 in amino acids: CASKGDRGEQFF. The CDR3 coding sequence is TGTGCCAGCAAAGGGGACAGGGGTGAGCAGTTCTTC.

The V call is TRBV5-6, the J call TRBJ1-4; 7 nucleotides line up with TRBD1. This CDR3 region has 16 residues. Per germline, CDR1 SGHDT and CDR2 YYEEEE. After removal of 4 bases from V and 8 bases from J, the junction contained 14 bases not matched to a gene. The CDR3, as DNA: TGTGCCAGCAGCGAGGTTACCGGGACAGAAACCGAAAAACTGTTTTTT. Its protein is CASSEVTGTETEKLFF.

The chain has TRBV27 and TRBJ2-6, with 8 bases aligning to TRBD1. V shed 7 bases, J shed 3 bases, and the junction held 8 bases outside the gene matches. The CDR3 contains 16 residues. Germline assignment: CDR1 MNHEY and CDR2 SMNVEV (reference sequence). DNA for the CDR3: TGTGCCAGCACTTCCCAGGGGGCGCTTGGGGCCAACGTCCTGACTTTC. This encodes CASTSQGALGANVLTF.

The V gene is TRBV7-9, the J gene TRBJ2-7, with D tentatively TRBD1 or TRBD2 (5 bases each). Germline V gene sequence: CDR1 SEHNR, CDR2 FQNEAQ (reference sequence). Trimming removed 5 bases at V and 3 bases at J, with 17 bases between. The CDR3 totals 15 residues. The CDR3 bases are TGTGCCAGCAGCCCCCCTCAGGGACCGCACTACGAGCAGTACTTC. Its translation is CASSPPQGPHYEQYF.

The V and J genes are TRBV19 and TRBJ2-1; D might be TRBD2 (5 bases). The V and J ends lost 7 bases and 5 bases respectively, with 15 bases between them. From germline, CDR1 is LNHDA and CDR2 SQIVND (reference sequence). This CDR3 is 14 amino acids long. DNA of the CDR3: TGTGCCAGTACCCGCCGCGGACTTGACAATGAGCAGTTCTTC. Residues: CASTRRGLDNEQFF.

This chain joins TRBV6-5 and TRBJ1-1; D perhaps matches TRBD1 (5 bases). The CDR3 runs 13 residues. V lost 7 bases and J lost 0, with 9 bases in between. From germline, CDR1 is MNHEY and CDR2 SVGAGI. CDR3 coding DNA: TGTGCCAGCAACCGGGGGGTGAACACTGAAGCTTTCTTT. It encodes CASNRGVNTEAFF.

The chain recombines TRBV6-6 with TRBJ1-1; D is perhaps TRBD1 (6 bases). The V gene lost 2 bases and the J gene lost 2 bases, with 12 bases spanning the gap. Germline V gene sequence: CDR1 MNHNY, CDR2 SVGAGI (reference sequence). This CDR3 region has 15 residues. CDR3 residues: CASSYEGGLNTEAFF. Here the CDR3 DNA reads TGTGCCAGCAGTTACGAAGGGGGATTAAACACTGAAGCTTTCTTT.

This sequence joins TRBV6-6 and TRBJ1-4; tentative D call: TRBD1 (6 bases). With 10 bases removed from V and 3 bases from J, the gap between germline ends came to 12 bases. Germline V lookup: CDR1 MNHNY, CDR2 SVGAGI (reference sequence). The CDR3 sequence is 13 residues long. The CDR3: CANGGGPNEKLFF. The DNA of the CDR3 is TGTGCCAACGGGGGCGGTCCTAATGAAAAACTGTTTTTT.

The chain joins TRBV30 to TRBJ2-1; the D is unclear. Per germline, CDR1 GTSNPN and CDR2 SVGIG (reference sequence). V was clipped by 0 bases and J by 1 base, with 4 bases between them. The CDR3 sequence is 13 residues long. CDR3 nucleotide sequence: TGTGCCTGGAGTGTAACATCCTACAATGAGCAGTTCTTC. Amino acids: CAWSVTSYNEQFF.

The chain uses TRBV7-9 and TRBJ2-1, with 13 nucleotides matching TRBD2. The CDR3 runs to 14 residues. Per the germline V gene, CDR1 is SEHNR and CDR2 is FQNEAQ (reference sequence). V trimming: 3 bases; J trimming: 12 bases; junction bases outside the gene matches: 5. CDR3 sequence reads: CASSFEGTSGAQFF. For the CDR3, the DNA is TGTGCCAGCAGCTTTGAGGGGACTAGCGGGGCGCAGTTCTTC.

This clone was detected only a few times. V gene TRBV5-4 combines with J gene TRBJ2-1, with 11 positions matching TRBD2. V gave up 4 bases and J gave up 7 bases; unmatched junction bases: 10. The CDR3 covers 16 residues. Germline CDR1 reads SGHNT; CDR2 reads YYREEE (reference sequence). For the CDR3, the DNA is TGTGCCAGCAGCCGCGATAGCGGGGGGGCCGTGAATGAGCAGTTCTTC. It translates to CASSRDSGGAVNEQFF.

V usage is TRBV19 and J usage is TRBJ1-5; D unresolved. V was cut by 6 bases and J by 3 bases, with 3 bases left in between. This CDR3 contains 11 residues. Germline assignment: CDR1 LNHDA and CDR2 SQIVND (reference sequence). CDR3 protein: CASSNNQPQHF. CDR3 in DNA: TGTGCCAGTAGCAACAATCAGCCCCAGCATTTT.

The chain's CDR3 is CASSTGQGNTEAFF. Written as DNA, the CDR3 is TGTGCCAGTAGTACCGGACAGGGGAACACTGAAGCTTTCTTT. The chain joins TRBV19 to TRBJ1-1; the match to TRBD1 covers 8 bases. Germline V CDR1 and CDR2: LNHDA, SQIVND (reference sequence). V was pared by 4 bases and J by 1 base, with 2 bases of the junction left unmatched. The CDR3 extends over 14 amino acids.

The chain is built from TRBV4-2 and TRBJ2-1, with D unresolved. Germline V gene sequence: CDR1 LGHNA, CDR2 YNFKEQ. This CDR3 contains 16 residues. Between the trimmed V and J ends, which lost 0 bases and 7 bases, there was a span of 16 bases. The CDR3 nucleotides are TGTGCCAGCAGCCAAGAATATCGGGCAGGTATGAATGAGCAGTTCTTC. Its translation is CASSQEYRAGMNEQFF.

V and J are TRBV4-2 and TRBJ2-3; D is perhaps TRBD1 (6 bases). CDR3 length: 16 residues. The ends were cut back, 1 base at V and 2 bases at J, with 13 bases in the middle. CDR1 and CDR2 from the germline V gene are LGHNA and YNFKEQ. CDR3 amino acids: CASSQGFRGATDTQYF. The CDR3 region has the DNA TGTGCCAGCAGCCAAGGATTCAGGGGTGCCACAGATACGCAGTATTTT.